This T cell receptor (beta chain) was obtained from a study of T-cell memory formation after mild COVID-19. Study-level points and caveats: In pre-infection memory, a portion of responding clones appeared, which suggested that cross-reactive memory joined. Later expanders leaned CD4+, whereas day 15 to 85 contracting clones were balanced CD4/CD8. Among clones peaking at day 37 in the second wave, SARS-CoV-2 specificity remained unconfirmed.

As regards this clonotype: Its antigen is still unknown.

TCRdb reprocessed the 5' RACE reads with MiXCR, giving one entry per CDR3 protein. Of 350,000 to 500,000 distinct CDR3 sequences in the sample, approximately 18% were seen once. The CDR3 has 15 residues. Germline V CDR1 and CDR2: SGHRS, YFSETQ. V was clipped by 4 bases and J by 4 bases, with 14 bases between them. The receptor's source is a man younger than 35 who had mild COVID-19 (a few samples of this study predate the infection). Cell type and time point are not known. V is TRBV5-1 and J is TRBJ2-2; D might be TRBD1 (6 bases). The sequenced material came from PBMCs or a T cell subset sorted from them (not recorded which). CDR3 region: CASSPGQRSTGELFF. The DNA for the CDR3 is TGCGCCAGCAGCCCGGGACAAAGGTCCACCGGGGAGCTGTTTTTT.